This T cell receptor beta chain was observed in a study of blood T cells in healthy people across ages (dated by TCRdb to about 2015). The study in broad terms: In model experiments, template switching captured about one uniquely barcoded TCR beta cDNA molecule for every two T cells. The donors were split into four age groups: young (average 16 years), middle-aged (about 40), aged (approximately 60) and long-lived (82). To avoid experimental bias, donors of different ages were randomly spread across the sequencing lanes. For two donors (one aged 18 to 30 and one aged 80 or older), the study analyzed two additional independent replicas of 1 million unique cDNA reads from the same blood draw. To track age-related changes in TCR beta repertoire diversity, the study relied on deep sequencing normalized with unique cDNA molecular identifiers. What the research found in general, with its limitations: Donor CMV infection status was unknown, potentially confounding age-related changes in expanded clonotypes. Observed TCR beta diversity correlated strongly with the percentage of naive T cells measured by flow cytometry. Estimates of total diversity based on one million sequenced T cells were regarded as lower bounds and as underestimates. Bulk unsorted PBMC profiling prevented conclusive comparison of naive and antigen-experienced compartments. As age increased, observed TCR beta diversity per million T cells dropped in a roughly linear way, and a significant reduction was already evident by age 40. Compared with the aged group, the long-lived group had more naive CD4+ T cells, fewer expanded clones and increased TCR diversity, suggesting age selection.

To note about this clonotype: Its antigen target is currently unknown. Qualities for individual bases were not recorded, and no much larger clone is one base off.

Donors were approximately 42 systemically healthy Caucasian individuals from Russia aged roughly 6 to 100 years. Each donor gave approximately 9.3 milliliters of peripheral blood, collected into EDTA-treated Vacutainer tubes. Ficoll-Paque density-gradient centrifugation was used to isolate PBMCs, with at least 7 million obtained per sample. Total RNA, at least 6 micrograms per sample, was extracted from PBMCs with Trizol reagent. For every donor, an aliquot of PBMCs went through flow cytometry to measure the percentages of naive CD45RAhigh/CD27high T cells. The library was prepared using 5' RACE. The listed sequencing device is Illumina HiSeq 2500. A second PCR of roughly 7 to 11 cycles was run with a J-beta primer mix and a sample-barcoded 5' primer. A template-switch 5' adaptor carrying 12 random nucleotides introduced a unique molecular identifier onto each TCR beta cDNA molecule. Each sample yielded at least 2.5 million CDR3-containing paired-end reads. First-strand cDNA synthesis was performed from all RNA using the Mint cDNA synthesis kit, with priming by a TRBC-specific oligonucleotide. After uracil-DNA glycosylase treatment, a first 18-cycle PCR used universal primers M1SS and BC2_uni_R on all cDNA. Concerning the study's data processing: For normalization, 1 million high-quality reads were randomly selected from each sample, with every read carrying a distinct molecular identifier. Reads with shared molecular identifiers were discarded instead of being binned into consensus sequences. MiTCR, run with a Q25 quality threshold and the strictest error-elimination algorithm, handled CDR3 identification, clonotype clustering and error correction. Lower-bound total TCR beta diversity was estimated with a nonparametric unseen species model using Euler transformation. TCRdb ran its own pipeline on the public reads, namely fastp trimming at Q25 and MiXCR clone calling, and kept in-frame beta chains. CDR3 protein sequences are deduplicated, and each keeps its most common genes and DNA. The V and J calls, along with clone size, are taken from TCRdb and not from the paper's own processing. This sample gives 700,000 to 950,000 distinct CDR3 sequences in total; more than 40% of them show up just once. The top ten clones comprise more than 20% of the sample.

The CDR1 and CDR2 encoded by the germline V gene are MNHNS and SASEGT. V is cut by 6 bases and J by 0 bases, and the space between the germline ends is 22 bases. The CDR3 holds 18 amino acids from the cysteine to the phenylalanine. CDR3 DNA is the only sequence kept; it has 54 bases, read in frame from the first base. The specimen sequenced was blood. Rearrangement joined TRBV6-1 to TRBJ2-3; no D gene can be assigned with confidence. The TCR sequence derives from an older woman in good health. CDR3 region: CASSPRLVGPSSTDTQYF. The nucleotide sequence reads as follows: TGTGCCAGCAGCCCCCGCCTAGTAGGGCCGTCGAGCACAGATACGCAGTATTTT.